The clone carrying this T cell receptor beta chain showed up many times. The antigen remains unidentified. The data derive from a study of T cells in Graves' hyperthyroidism and ophthalmopathy. Broader study findings: Most expanded thyroid clonotypes above 0.001 also appeared in blood. Ophthalmopathy was distinguished from stable hyperthyroidism by 13 V-J signatures.

V lost 5 bases and J lost 3, with 21 bases in between. Germline V gene lookup returns CDR1 MNHEY and CDR2 SVGEGT. CDR3 length: 17 amino acids. Researchers amplified the TCR beta CDR3 regions from RNA transcripts. During a first-round RT-PCR of the TCR CDR3, the HTBI primer set was used. TCRdb redid the calling of the multiplex PCR reads with MiXCR, one entry per CDR3 protein. The data hold fewer than 800,000 distinct CDR3 sequences, with about a sixth observed a single time. An approximately 10 ml volume of fresh peripheral blood provided the PBMCs. This TCR was sampled from a man in his late teens or twenties with Graves' hyperthyroidism. The chain carries TRBV6-2 or TRBV6-3 and TRBJ2-3; D is uncertain. Material for sequencing was blood. CDR3 loop: CASSPRVRSAKTDTQYF. The DNA of the CDR3 is TGTGCCAGCAGTCCCCGAGTGCGCTCTGCAAAAACAGATACGCAGTATTTT.